Below, 9 T cell receptor beta chains from the same sample are listed, as sequenced in a study of blood T cell repertoires in COVID-19. The repertoire was sequenced with immunoSEQ multiplex PCR; TCRdb's copy has only in-frame clones and lacks some. The table has about 190,000 clones, around 84% seen once. The specimen was peripheral blood. The receptors here all came from a human donor in a cohort sampled during active COVID-19.

V and J are TRBV21-1 and TRBJ2-2; whether TRBD1, the table's D call, matches the DNA was not checked. TRBV21-1 is reported as a pseudogene. The CDR3 is 21 residues long. The CDR3 reads CASSTKGTPGQGRLGTGELFF. In DNA form, the CDR3 reads TGTGCCAGCAGCACCAAAGGAACCCCGGGACAGGGTAGGTTGGGAACCGGGGAGCTGTTTTTT.

This chain links TRBV5-4 with TRBJ1-6, with 9 bases identical to TRBD1. This CDR3 has 16 amino acids. Germline CDR1 SGHNT, CDR2 YYREEE (reference sequence). V trimming: 4 bases; J trimming: 9 bases; junction bases outside the gene matches: 11. This CDR3 reads CASSTYRGQGGSPLHF. The CDR3 DNA sequence: TGTGCCAGCAGCACCTACAGGGGGCAAGGTGGTTCACCCCTCCACTTT.

The V call is TRBV18, the J call TRBJ2-2; 10 nucleotides line up with TRBD1. The V gene's germline CDR1 is KGHSH and CDR2 LQKENI. This CDR3 is 15 amino acids long. The trim removed 6 bases at V and 2 bases at J, leaving 3 bases unmatched. CDR3 bases: TGTGCCAGCTCGACAGGGGGCCCTAACACCGGGGAGCTGTTTTTT. Encoded protein: CASSTGGPNTGELFF.

This chain links TRBV6-4 with TRBJ2-2; D is uncertain. The CDR3 contains 13 residues. CDR1 is MRHNA, CDR2 SNTAGT, per germline. V gave up 8 bases and J gave up 3 bases, with 10 bases separating them. CDR3 amino acids: CASQNSDTGELFF. The CDR3 nucleotides are TGTGCCAGCCAAAACTCTGACACCGGGGAGCTGTTTTTT.

This chain links TRBV19 with TRBJ2-5; TRBD1 matches at 8 bases. The V and J ends lost 6 bases and 4 bases, in that order; junction bases with no gene match: 7. The germline gives CDR1 LNHDA, CDR2 SQIVND (reference sequence). The CDR3 contains 14 residues. CDR3 sequence reads: CASSRQGYPETQYF. In DNA form, the CDR3 reads TGTGCCAGTAGCAGACAGGGGTACCCAGAGACCCAGTACTTC.

The gene calls are TRBV19 and TRBJ2-5; 10 bases are shared with TRBD2. Germline V gene data show CDR1 as LNHDA and CDR2 as SQIVND (reference sequence). Losses at the gene ends were 5 bases for V and 4 bases for J; bases not matched to a gene: 10. The CDR3 extends over 16 amino acids. CDR3 amino acids: CASSSRLAGRPETQYF. CDR3 in DNA: TGTGCCAGTAGTTCCAGACTAGCGGGCAGGCCAGAGACCCAGTACTTC. Variable domain in full (rest from reference TRBV19 and TRBJ2-5): DGGITQSPKYLFRKEGQNVTLSCEQNLNHDAMYWYRQDPGQGLRLIYYSQIVNDFQKGDIAEGYSVSREKKESFPLTVTSAQKNPTAFYLCASSSRLAGRPETQYFGPGTRLLVL.

There are a few counts of this clone. The V call is TRBV2, the J call TRBJ1-6; D not certain. Germline V lookup: CDR1 SNHLY, CDR2 FYNNEI. The length of the CDR3 is 12 residues. The V gene lost 5 bases and the J gene lost 6 bases, with 5 bases spanning the gap. CDR3 nucleotides: TGTGCCAGCAGTTTGAGTAATTCACCCCTCCACTTT. Translation gives CASSLSNSPLHF. Complete variable domain (other parts from reference TRBV2 and TRBJ1-6): EPEVTQTPSHQVTQMGQEVILRCVPISNHLYFYWYRQILGQKVEFLVSFYNNEISEKSEIFDDQFSVERPDGSNFTLKIRSTKLEDSAMYFCASSLSNSPLHFGNGTRLTVT.

The rearrangement uses TRBV7-2 and TRBJ1-2; perhaps TRBD1 as D (6 bases). CDR1 is SGHTA and CDR2 is FQGNSA in the germline V gene. The CDR3 loop spans 15 amino acids. Between the trimmed V and J ends, which lost 5 bases and 7 bases, there was a span of 20 bases. The CDR3 sequence: CASSTLDSGMAGYTF. CDR3 nucleotides: TGTGCCAGCAGCACCCTGGACAGCGGTATGGCTGGCTACACCTTC. The full variable domain, with the rest looked up from reference TRBV7-2 and TRBJ1-2, is GAGVSQSPSNKVTEKGKDVELRCDPISGHTALYWYRQSLGQGLEFLIYFQGNSAPDKSGLPSDRFSAERTGGSVSTLTIQRTQQEDSAVYLCASSTLDSGMAGYTFGSGTRLTVV.

This clone was counted once. V gene TRBV7-2 combines with J gene TRBJ2-2, with a tentative D call TRBD1 (7 bases). CDR1 SGHTA and CDR2 FQGNSA come from the germline V gene. Trimming stripped 8 bases from V and 7 bases from J, with 14 bases between. The CDR3 loop spans 13 amino acids. CDR3 DNA sequence: TGTGCCAGCCACTACAGGGGAGGCGGGGAGCTGTTTTTT. It encodes CASHYRGGGELFF.